These 15 T cell receptor beta chains came from one sample sequenced in a study of cytomegalovirus exposure and HLA in healthy donors. The PCR ran on 60 Vbeta and 13 Jbeta primers. Sequencing was performed with immunoSEQ multiplex PCR; in TCRdb, only in-frame clones are kept and a portion is missing. The data hold under 200,000 clones, with approximately 81% observed a single time. Source material: PBMCs. Every receptor here comes from a young man in good health and CMV-seropositive.

V and J are TRBV7-9 and TRBJ1-2; D gene uncertain. Per germline, CDR1 SEHNR and CDR2 FQNEAQ (reference sequence). The CDR3 contains 13 residues. Between the trimmed V and J ends, which lost 2 bases and 3 bases, there was a span of 7 bases. The CDR3 sequence is CASSLTTDYGYTF. CDR3 DNA sequence: TGTGCCAGCAGCTTAACCACAGACTATGGCTACACCTTC.

V is TRBV6-5 and J is TRBJ2-7; no clear D gene. Trimming removed 5 bases from V and 0 bases from J, with 11 bases in between. Germline V gene lookup returns CDR1 MNHEY and CDR2 SVGAGI. The length of the CDR3 is 14 residues. CDR3 DNA: TGTGCCAGCAGTAGAGGCTTAAGCTCCTACGAGCAGTACTTC. Residues: CASSRGLSSYEQYF.

The V gene is TRBV7-8, the J gene TRBJ1-3, with 9 bases aligning to TRBD1. CDR1 is SGHVS and CDR2 is FQNEAQ in the germline V gene. V trimming: 1 base; J trimming: 0 bases; junction bases outside the gene matches: 1. This CDR3 region has 16 residues. In nucleotides, the CDR3 is TGTGCCAGCAGCTTAGGACAGGGGGACTCTGGAAACACCATATATTTT. It is translated as CASSLGQGDSGNTIYF. The whole variable domain, remainder taken from reference TRBV7-8 and TRBJ1-3, is GAGVSQSPRYKVAKRGQDVALRCDPISGHVSLFWYQQALGQGPEFLTYFQNEAQLDKSGLPSDRFFAERPEGSVSTLKIQRTQQEDSAVYLCASSLGQGDSGNTIYFGEGSWLTVV.

The gene calls are TRBV5-1 and TRBJ2-2; 10 bases fit TRBD2. Germline CDR1 reads SGHRS; CDR2 reads YFSETQ. Losses at the gene ends were 5 bases for V and 0 bases for J; bases not matched to a gene: 7. CDR3 length: 17 amino acids. For the CDR3, the DNA is TGCGCCAGCAGTCCCGGACTAGCGGAGGCGAACACCGGGGAGCTGTTTTTT. This gives the protein CASSPGLAEANTGELFF.

This chain uses TRBV18 with TRBJ1-1; 7 nucleotides agree with TRBD1. The germline CDR1 and CDR2 sequences are KGHSH and LQKENI. V lost 3 bases, J lost 1 base, and 2 bases stayed unmatched. The CDR3 length is 14 residues. Here the CDR3 DNA reads TGTGCCAGCTCACCTCGGACAGGGAACACTGAAGCTTTCTTT. The encoded protein is CASSPRTGNTEAFF.

Turning to this clone: Other DNA sequences within the sample encode an identical CDR3. For the CDR3, the DNA is TGTGCCAGCAGCTTAGGAGCCTCTTCCTACAATGAGCAGTTCTTC. Translated: CASSLGASSYNEQFF. V usage is TRBV7-3 and J usage is TRBJ2-1; D is uncertain. CDR1 is SGHTA and CDR2 is FQGTGA in the germline V gene. The V gene lost 2 bases and the J gene lost 1 base, with 9 bases spanning the gap. The CDR3 extends over 15 amino acids.

This chain connects TRBV7-2 to TRBJ2-3; D not certain. There are 16 residues in the CDR3. Per germline, CDR1 SGHTA and CDR2 FQGNSA. Trimming shortened V by 0 bases and J by 2 bases, and 12 bases separated the two germline ends. CDR3 residues: CASSLAGTAPTDTQYF. The CDR3 nucleotides are TGTGCCAGCAGCTTAGCGGGCACCGCCCCCACAGATACGCAGTATTTT.

This chain joins TRBV4-1 and TRBJ1-1; D is unclear. The V and J ends lost 3 bases and 1 base respectively, with 15 bases between them. The CDR3 is 16 residues long. Germline loops: CDR1 MGHRA, CDR2 YSYEKL. For the CDR3, the DNA is TGCGCCAGCAGCCACGCTTCCGACACACCGAACACTGAAGCTTTCTTT. This gives the protein CASSHASDTPNTEAFF.

The V and J genes are TRBV5-1 and TRBJ2-5, with 11 bases identical to TRBD2. The CDR3 covers 15 residues. Per germline, CDR1 SGHRS and CDR2 YFSETQ. V gave up 3 bases and J gave up 5 bases; unmatched junction bases: 6. The CDR3 here is CASSYKTSGKETQYF. CDR3 sequence (DNA): TGCGCCAGCAGCTACAAGACTAGCGGGAAGGAGACCCAGTACTTC.

The chain couples TRBV11-3 to TRBJ1-1; D gene unclear. The CDR3 consists of 15 residues. Trimming removed 5 bases from V and 1 base from J, with 14 bases in between. The germline V gene has CDR1 SGHNT and CDR2 YENEEA. The CDR3 protein is CASSPRLSSNTEAFF. The CDR3 nucleotides are TGTGCCAGCAGCCCAAGATTAAGCTCGAACACTGAAGCTTTCTTT.

The CDR3, as DNA: TGCGCCAGCAGGGGGGGACAGGGTAAAAGGGAGCTGTTTTTT. Its translation is CASRGGQGKRELFF. This rearrangement joins TRBV10-2 to TRBJ2-2; 9 nucleotides match TRBD1. Germline trimming cut 6 bases from V and 9 bases from J; bases unmatched to any gene: 8. This CDR3 has 14 residues. Germline lookup yields CDR1 WSHSY and CDR2 SAAADI.

The chain joins TRBV5-1 to TRBJ2-1, with 7 bases fitting TRBD1. There are 14 residues in the CDR3. CDR1 SGHRS and CDR2 YFSETQ come from the germline V gene. Unmatched junction bases numbered 2, after V lost 0 bases and J lost 5 bases. CDR3 amino acids: CASSLGQGHNEQFF. The CDR3 bases are TGCGCCAGCAGCTTGGGACAGGGCCACAATGAGCAGTTCTTC.

The rearrangement uses TRBV2 and TRBJ2-7; 10 nucleotides match TRBD2. The CDR3 sequence is 16 residues long. Looked up from germline, CDR1 is SNHLY and CDR2 is FYNNEI. With V trimmed by 2 bases and J by 3 bases, 7 bases remained unmatched. CDR3 amino acids: CASSEWASGSLYEQYV. The DNA for the CDR3 is TGTGCCAGCAGTGAATGGGCTAGCGGGAGTCTCTACGAGCAGTACGTC.

The rearrangement links TRBV11-1 to TRBJ1-4; D might be TRBD1 (5 bases). With 0 bases removed from V and 3 bases from J, the gap between germline ends came to 11 bases. This CDR3 is 16 amino acids long. Germline V CDR1 and CDR2: SGHAT, FQDESV (reference sequence). CDR3 nucleotide sequence: TGTGCCAGCAGCTTAGCAGGGCAGGGATCTAATGAAAAACTGTTTTTT. Translated: CASSLAGQGSNEKLFF.

The chain carries TRBV5-4 and TRBJ2-5; D perhaps matches TRBD1 (5 bases). The V end was cut by 0 bases, the J end by 1 base, with 7 bases between. From germline, CDR1 is SGHNT and CDR2 YYREEE (reference sequence). The length of the CDR3 is 14 residues. The DNA of the CDR3 is TGTGCCAGCAGCTTGGGGGGCTCCCAAGAGACCCAGTACTTC. It is translated as CASSLGGSQETQYF.